Following are 10 T cell receptor beta chains from one sample sequenced in a study of cytomegalovirus exposure and HLA in healthy donors. The PCR ran on 60 Vbeta and 13 Jbeta primers. Assay used: immunoSEQ multiplex PCR; TCRdb lists only in-frame clones, some missing. The table shows about 45,000 clones, with 87% occurring only once. The sequenced sample consisted of PBMCs. All receptors derive from a woman aged 35 to 49 in good health and CMV-seropositive.

In this sample, this clone turned up once. V usage is TRBV6-1 and J usage is TRBJ1-3; D remains ambiguous. CDR3 size: 14 residues. Germline values: CDR1 MNHNS, CDR2 SASEGT. Between the trimmed V and J ends, which lost 7 bases and 4 bases, there was a span of 14 bases. Here the CDR3 DNA reads TGTGCCAGCACCAAAAGACTCGTCGGAAACACCATATATTTT. Amino acids: CASTKRLVGNTIYF.

The CDR3 spells CASSSWGDTIYF. The CDR3 nucleotides are TGTGCCAGCAGCTCTTGGGGGGACACCATATATTTT. This chain links TRBV5-4 with TRBJ1-3; the D gene is possibly TRBD1 (5 bases). The CDR3 is made up of 12 amino acids. CDR1 and CDR2 from the germline V gene are SGHNT and YYREEE (reference sequence). V shed 3 bases and J shed 8 bases, with 9 bases lying between them. The whole variable domain, filled in from reference TRBV5-4 and TRBJ1-3, reads ETGVTQSPTHLIKTRGQQVTLRCSSQSGHNTVSWYQQALGQGPQFIFQYYREEENGRGNFPPRFSGLQFPNYSSELNVNALELDDSALYLCASSSWGDTIYFGEGSWLTVV.

The CDR3, as DNA: TGTGCCAGCAGCATGAAGATTAGCTCCTACAATGAGCAGTTCTTC. Translating gives CASSMKISSYNEQFF. This chain connects TRBV7-2 to TRBJ2-1; D call uncertain. Germline CDR1 and CDR2: SGHTA and FQGNSA. This CDR3 comprises 15 residues. Trimming cost V 5 bases and J 0 bases, with 11 bases left between them. The complete variable domain, with remaining parts taken from reference TRBV7-2 and TRBJ2-1, reads GAGVSQSPSNKVTEKGKDVELRCDPISGHTALYWYRQSLGQGLEFLIYFQGNSAPDKSGLPSDRFSAERTGGSVSTLTIQRTQQEDSAVYLCASSMKISSYNEQFFGPGTRLTVL.

The chain is built from TRBV19 and TRBJ2-2; 10 positions match TRBD1. Germline V gene lookup returns CDR1 LNHDA and CDR2 SQIVND (reference sequence). The J segment lost 5 bases and the V segment lost 8 bases, leaving 5 bases of the junction unmatched. CDR3 length: 14 residues. CDR3 protein: CASQRQGATGELFF. The CDR3 nucleotides read TGTGCCAGTCAAAGACAGGGGGCGACCGGGGAGCTGTTTTTT.

This clone was observed once. The chain uses TRBV29-1 and TRBJ1-4; possible D gene TRBD1, 6 bases. V was clipped by 7 bases and J by 6 bases, with 18 bases between them. The CDR3 is 14 residues long. Looked up from germline, CDR1 is SQVTM and CDR2 is ANQGSEA. The CDR3 here is CSAKLGGAHEKLFF. The CDR3 DNA follows: TGCAGCGCTAAGCTAGGGGGGGCTCATGAAAAACTGTTTTTT.

This clone showed up just once. The chain employs TRBV10-3 and TRBJ2-7; TRBD2 aligns across 13 bases. This CDR3 is 13 amino acids long. Germline trimming cut 10 bases from V and 7 bases from J; bases unmatched to any gene: 7. Germline CDR1 and CDR2: ENHRY and SYGVKD. This chain's CDR3 is CATSPGLAGEQYF. DNA of the CDR3: TGTGCCACCTCTCCGGGACTAGCGGGAGAGCAGTACTTC.

The genes are TRBV23-1 and TRBJ2-2, with 9 positions matching TRBD1. TRBV23-1 qualifies as an ORF whose function is uncertain. This CDR3 has 21 amino acids. The V gene end was trimmed by 2 bases and the J gene end by 4 bases; junction bases not matched to a gene: 20. CDR3 bases: TGCGCCAGCAGTCAAGTTGTAATCGAGGGACAGGGTGGGTTCGGCACCGGGGAGCTGTTTTTT. This translates into CASSQVVIEGQGGFGTGELFF.

The V and J genes are TRBV5-1 and TRBJ1-6; D unresolved. Germline CDR1 SGHRS, CDR2 YFSETQ. The V gene lost 0 bases and the J gene lost 7 bases, with 5 bases spanning the gap. This CDR3 contains 13 residues. The CDR3 bases are TGCGCCAGCAGCTTGGCGGGAAATTCACCCCTCCACTTT. This gives the protein CASSLAGNSPLHF. The full variable domain, in which reference TRBV5-1 and TRBJ1-6 provide the parts outside the CDR3, is KAGVTQTPRYLIKTRGQQVTLSCSPISGHRSVSWYQQTPGQGLQFLFEYFSETQRNKGNFPGRFSGRQFSNSRSEMNVSTLELGDSALYLCASSLAGNSPLHFGNGTRLTVT.

To note about this clone: Other nucleotide sequences in the sample specify the same CDR3. The chain links TRBV7-9 to TRBJ2-7; D remains ambiguous. Germline values: CDR1 SEHNR, CDR2 FQNEAQ (reference sequence). The CDR3 has 17 residues. With 5 bases removed from V and 4 bases from J, the gap between germline ends came to 24 bases. The CDR3 reads CASSPEPFGPEEYEQYF. CDR3 coding DNA: TGTGCCAGCAGCCCCGAACCGTTTGGCCCCGAGGAGTACGAGCAGTACTTC.

The chain recombines TRBV5-1 with TRBJ2-7, with a weak D call TRBD2 (5 bases). Germline-derived CDR1 and CDR2 are SGHRS and YFSETQ. This CDR3 has 11 amino acids. V was clipped by 5 bases and J by 8 bases, with 11 bases between them. The CDR3 region has the DNA TGCGCCAGCAGTGCCGGGATGCAGCAGTACTTC. It specifies CASSAGMQQYF.